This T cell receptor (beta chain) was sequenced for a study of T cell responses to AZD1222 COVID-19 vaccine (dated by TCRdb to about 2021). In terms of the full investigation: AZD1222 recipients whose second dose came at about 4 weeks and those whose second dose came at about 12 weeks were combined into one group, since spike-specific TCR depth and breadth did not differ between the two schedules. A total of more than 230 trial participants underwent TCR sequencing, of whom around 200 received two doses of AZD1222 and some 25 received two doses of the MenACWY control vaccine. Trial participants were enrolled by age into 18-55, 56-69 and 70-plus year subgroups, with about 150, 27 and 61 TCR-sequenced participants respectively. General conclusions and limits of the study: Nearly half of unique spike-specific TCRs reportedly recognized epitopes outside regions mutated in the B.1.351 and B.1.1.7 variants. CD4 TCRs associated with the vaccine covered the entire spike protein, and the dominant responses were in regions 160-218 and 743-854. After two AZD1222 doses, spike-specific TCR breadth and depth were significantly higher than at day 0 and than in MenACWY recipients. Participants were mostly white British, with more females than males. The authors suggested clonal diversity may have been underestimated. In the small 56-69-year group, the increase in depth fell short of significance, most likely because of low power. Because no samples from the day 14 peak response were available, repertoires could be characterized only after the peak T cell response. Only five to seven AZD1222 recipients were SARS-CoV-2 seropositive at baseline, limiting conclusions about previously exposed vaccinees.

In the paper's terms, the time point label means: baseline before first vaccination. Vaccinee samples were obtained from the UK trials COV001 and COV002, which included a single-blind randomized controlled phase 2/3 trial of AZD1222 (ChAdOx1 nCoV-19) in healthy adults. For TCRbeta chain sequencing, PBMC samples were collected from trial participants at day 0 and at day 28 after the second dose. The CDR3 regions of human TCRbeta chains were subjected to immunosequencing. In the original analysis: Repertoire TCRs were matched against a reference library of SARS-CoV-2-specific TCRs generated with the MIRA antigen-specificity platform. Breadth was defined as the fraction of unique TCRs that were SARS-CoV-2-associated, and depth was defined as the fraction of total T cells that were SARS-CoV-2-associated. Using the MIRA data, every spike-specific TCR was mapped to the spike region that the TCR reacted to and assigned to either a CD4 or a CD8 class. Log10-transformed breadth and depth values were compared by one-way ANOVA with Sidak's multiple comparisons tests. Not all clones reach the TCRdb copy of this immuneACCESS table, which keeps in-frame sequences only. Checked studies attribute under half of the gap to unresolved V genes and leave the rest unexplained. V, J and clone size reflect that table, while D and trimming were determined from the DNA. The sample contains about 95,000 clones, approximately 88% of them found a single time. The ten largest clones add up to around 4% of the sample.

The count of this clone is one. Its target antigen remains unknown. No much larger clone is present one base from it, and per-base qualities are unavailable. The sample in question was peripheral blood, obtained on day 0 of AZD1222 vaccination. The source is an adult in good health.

Here is the DNA: TGTGCCAGCAGCTTAGTGGACGGGGCCAGGCAGCCCCAGCATTTT. It is translated as CASSLVDGARQPQHF. Rearrangement joined TRBV7-2 to TRBJ1-5; the D gene is possibly TRBD1, with 5 bases matching. The germline V gene specifies SGHTA as CDR1 and FQGNSA as CDR2. V was cut back by 1 base and J by 7 bases, leaving a gap of 14 bases between them. The CDR3 contains 15 residues, cysteine and phenylalanine counted. The retained sequence is limited to the CDR3, 45 bases, with the frame set at the first base.